The present T cell receptor beta chain was sequenced within a study of T cells in Graves' hyperthyroidism and ophthalmopathy. V was trimmed by 6 bases and J by 5 bases, leaving 11 bases between them. Germline V gene sequence: CDR1 SGHTA, CDR2 FQGTGA. The CDR3 is 13 residues long. Amplified regions were TCR beta CDR3 sequences from RNA transcripts. In the first-round RT-PCR of the TCR CDR3, the HTBI primer set was used. One entry per CDR3 protein, called by TCRdb with MiXCR from the multiplex PCR reads. The sample has some 570,000 distinct CDR3 sequences, around 14% seen once; the top ten hold around 7%. On this clonotype itself: This clone may be a read error of a much larger clone one base away. Since the CDR3 does not end with the conserved phenylalanine or tryptophan, this likely comes from a read error.

This rearrangement joins TRBV7-3 to TRBJ2-1; D call uncertain. Sequenced input: blood. The source of this sequence is a woman between 18 and 29 years old with Graves' ophthalmopathy. CDR3 loop: CASSPGRDNEQFS. Here the CDR3 DNA reads TGTGCCAGCAGTCCAGGACGGGACAATGAGCAGTTCTCC.